This TCR beta chain originates from a study of T cell responses to AZD1222 COVID-19 vaccine. Profiled with immunoSEQ multiplex PCR; TCRdb holds only in-frame clones, not every one. Among approximately 150,000 clones, approximately 90% were seen once, and the ten largest hold about 4.3%. Findings and caveats of the study: Regions left unmutated in variants are reportedly the target of nearly half of spike-specific TCRs. Among the donors, most were white British and more were female, and clonal diversity was possibly underestimated.

Points on this clone: No antigen is known for it.

With 6 bases clipped from V and 4 bases from J, the junction kept 2 bases outside the gene matches. CDR1 and CDR2 (germline): SGHTA, FQGNSA. The CDR3 has 13 residues. The TCR sequence derives from an adult who received the MenACWY meningococcal vaccine as a control. The rearrangement joins TRBV7-2 to TRBJ2-1; 8 bases map to TRBD1. The sample consisted of peripheral blood, taken 28 days after the second dose of the MenACWY control vaccine. The CDR3 DNA reads as TGTGCCAGCAGGGGACAGGCGTACAATGAGCAGTTCTTC. Its protein is CASRGQAYNEQFF.